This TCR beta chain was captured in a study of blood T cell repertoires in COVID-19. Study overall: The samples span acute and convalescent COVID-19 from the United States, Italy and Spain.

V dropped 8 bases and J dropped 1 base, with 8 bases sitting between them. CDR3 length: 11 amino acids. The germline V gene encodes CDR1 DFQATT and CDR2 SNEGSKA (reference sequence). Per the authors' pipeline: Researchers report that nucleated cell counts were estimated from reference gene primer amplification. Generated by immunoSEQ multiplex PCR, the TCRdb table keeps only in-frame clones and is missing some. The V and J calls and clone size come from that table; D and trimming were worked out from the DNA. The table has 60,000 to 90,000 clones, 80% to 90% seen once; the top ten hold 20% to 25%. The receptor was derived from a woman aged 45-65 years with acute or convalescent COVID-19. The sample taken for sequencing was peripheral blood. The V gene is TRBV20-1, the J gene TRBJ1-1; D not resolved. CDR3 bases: TGCAGTCTCAGGTGGAACACTGAAGCTTTCTTT. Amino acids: CSLRWNTEAFF.